Presented here are 3 T cell receptor beta chains from one specimen sequenced in a study of cytomegalovirus exposure and HLA in healthy donors. PCR employed 60 Vbeta and 13 Jbeta primers. Profiling relied on immunoSEQ multiplex PCR, and the TCRdb table lists in-frame clones only, not all of them. Here the sample spans about 120,000 clones, about 80% being singletons. The specimen sequenced was PBMCs. These receptors were collected from a man younger than 40 in good health and CMV-seropositive.

The chain carries TRBV7-3 and TRBJ2-7; 12 positions match TRBD2. Germline assignment: CDR1 SGHTA and CDR2 FQGTGA. CDR3 length: 15 amino acids. The J segment lost 0 bases and the V segment lost 5 bases, leaving 2 bases of the junction unmatched. The CDR3 region is CASSVTSGSSYEQYF. The CDR3 coding sequence is TGTGCCAGCAGCGTGACTAGCGGGAGCTCCTACGAGCAGTACTTC.

The V call is TRBV5-4, the J call TRBJ1-2; weak D call: TRBD1 (6 bases). The CDR3 length is 16 residues. The V gene lost 4 bases and the J gene lost 1 base, with 17 bases spanning the gap. Germline loops: CDR1 SGHNT, CDR2 YYREEE (reference sequence). The CDR3, as DNA: TGTGCCAGCAGCGTAGGGGGAAGACGGATTAACTATGGCTACACCTTC. It is translated as CASSVGGRRINYGYTF.

With regard to this clone: At one end, the junction sequence differs from germline, possibly due to a read error. V and J are TRBV7-7 and TRBJ2-3, with D perhaps matching TRBD1 (5 bases). Germline CDR1 reads SSHAT; CDR2 reads FNYEAQ (reference sequence). The CDR3 is made up of 14 amino acids. The CDR3 DNA follows: TGTGCTAGCAGCTTACAGGCCGGCACAGATACGCAGTATTTT. This translates into CASSLQAGTDTQYF.